This T cell receptor (beta chain) was documented in a study of post-analysis software for immune sequencing data. In the study overall: Recorded subtypes: relapsing-remitting, secondary progressive, progressive-relapsing; some patients unannotated. Broader study findings: Significantly lower normalized Chao1 diversity was found in patients with multiple sclerosis relative to controls. Samples made in the same batch grouped tightly together by F measure. Among 4 or 5 TRBV segments more frequent in patients than controls were TRBV5-6, TRBV5-1 and TRBV20-1.

With regard to this clonotype: Its antigen is currently unknown.

Carried by the TCR beta cDNA libraries were unique molecular identifiers. Each CDR3 protein gets one entry after TCRdb re-called the PCR reads with MiXCR. The top ten hold more than 1.3% of the sample, which has about 180,000 distinct CDR3 sequences, 25% to 35% seen once. This CDR3 contains 14 residues. The ends lost 2 bases at V and 9 bases at J; junction bases unmatched: 3. CDR1 and CDR2 from the germline V gene are MGHRA and YSYEKL. Sequencing was done on a sample of blood. This clonotype was obtained from a girl aged 10 to 17 with multiple sclerosis. The chain couples TRBV4-1 to TRBJ1-6; 8 bases are shared with TRBD1. DNA for the CDR3: TGCGCCAGCAGCCAACAGGACAGGGCTTCACCCCTCCACTTT. This encodes CASSQQDRASPLHF.